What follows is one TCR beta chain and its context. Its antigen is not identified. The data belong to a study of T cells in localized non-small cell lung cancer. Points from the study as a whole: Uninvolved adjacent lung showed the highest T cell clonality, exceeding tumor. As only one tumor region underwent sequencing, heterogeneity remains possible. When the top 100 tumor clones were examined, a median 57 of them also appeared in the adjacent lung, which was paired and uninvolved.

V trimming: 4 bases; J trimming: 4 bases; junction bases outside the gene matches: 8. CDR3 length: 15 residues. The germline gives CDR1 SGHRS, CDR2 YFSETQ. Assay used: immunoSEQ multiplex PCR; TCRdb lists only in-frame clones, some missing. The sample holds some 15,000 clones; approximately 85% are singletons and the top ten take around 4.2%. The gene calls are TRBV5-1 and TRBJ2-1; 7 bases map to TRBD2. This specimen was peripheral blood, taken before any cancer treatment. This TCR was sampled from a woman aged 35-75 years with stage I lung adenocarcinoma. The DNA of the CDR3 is TGCGCCAGCAGCCCAAGCGGGATGGGATACAATGAGCAGTTCTTC. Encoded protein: CASSPSGMGYNEQFF.